This TCR beta chain was identified in a study of T cells in tuberculosis. In the study overall: The T cells targeted glucose monomycolate, a mycobacterial lipid, via CD1B. A South African cohort included IGRA-negative adolescents, latently infected IGRA-positive adolescents and adults with active tuberculosis. Findings and caveats of the study: Smaller alpha distances in active tuberculosis partly reflected shorter CDR3-alpha lengths. Active tuberculosis alpha repertoires lay closer to GMM-specific TCRs than controls'.

In regard to this clone: Its antigen is undetermined.

V lost 5 bases, J lost 2 bases, and 7 bases lay in between. Germline V gene data show CDR1 as SGHTS and CDR2 as YDEGEE. This CDR3 is built from 13 residues. Profiled with immunoSEQ multiplex PCR; TCRdb holds only in-frame clones, not every one. The sample has thousands of clones, about 95% seen once; the top ten hold roughly 10%. The V gene is TRBV5-8, the J gene TRBJ2-2; D gene unclear. The TCR originated in an adult with tuberculosis. Material: PBMCs. For the CDR3, the DNA is TGTGCCAGCAGAAATCTTAACACCGGGGAGCTGTTTTTT. The encoded protein is CASRNLNTGELFF.